The 7 T cell receptor beta chains reported below all come from one sample, sequenced in a study of shared clonotypes between healthy human individuals. Measured with immunoSEQ multiplex PCR; TCRdb has only the in-frame clones, and not every one. The sample holds roughly 1,100,000 clones, under 80% seen once. Sequences were obtained from memory CD4+ T cells sorted from blood. Noted subset: CD45RA-negative fraction. The receptor source for this set is a man between 18 and 29 years old in good health.

The V gene is TRBV7-8, the J gene TRBJ2-3; D perhaps matches TRBD1 (5 bases). Germline V lookup: CDR1 SGHVS, CDR2 FQNEAQ. Trimming stripped 5 bases from V and 0 bases from J, with 15 bases between. The length of the CDR3 is 16 residues. The CDR3 spells CASSPGLLTSTDTQYF. In DNA form, the CDR3 reads TGTGCCAGCAGCCCAGGGTTACTAACTAGCACAGATACGCAGTATTTT.

V gene TRBV5-6 combines with J gene TRBJ2-3, with 8 bases that match TRBD1. Per the germline V gene, CDR1 is SGHDT and CDR2 is YYEEEE. J lost 0 bases, V lost 4 bases, and 4 bases had no gene match. The CDR3 has 15 residues. CDR3 in amino acids: CASSGRTGSTDTQYF. In DNA form, the CDR3 reads TGTGCCAGCAGCGGAAGGACAGGGAGCACAGATACGCAGTATTTT.

This chain links TRBV21-1 with TRBJ2-4. TRBV21-1 corresponds to a pseudogene. This CDR3 spans 16 amino acids. The CDR3 is CASSQWGSLAKNIQYF. The CDR3 coding sequence is TGTGCCAGCAGCCAATGGGGGTCCCTAGCCAAAAACATTCAGTACTTC.

V and J are TRBV5-1 and TRBJ2-3; unclear D gene. Germline V gene data show CDR1 as SGHRS and CDR2 as YFSETQ. V lost 0 bases to trimming and J lost 2 bases, with 19 bases between them. The CDR3 has 18 residues. CDR3 DNA: TGCGCCAGCAGCTTGGCTGGACGGCGAACTTTAAACACAGATACGCAGTATTTT. Translation gives CASSLAGRRTLNTDTQYF.

This chain links TRBV19 with TRBJ2-7, with TRBD2 identical over 12 bases. Unmatched junction bases numbered 5, after V lost 9 bases and J lost 2 bases. This CDR3 has 14 residues. Germline CDR1 and CDR2: LNHDA and SQIVND (reference sequence). CDR3 amino acids: CASASGRAPYEQYF. DNA of the CDR3: TGTGCCAGCGCTAGCGGGAGGGCCCCCTACGAGCAGTACTTC.

The CDR3 DNA is TGCGCCAGCACCCCAGGGGAGACCCAGTACTTC. Translated, it gives CASTPGETQYF. The J gene is TRBJ2-5, the V gene TRBV5-1, with D perhaps matching TRBD1 (5 bases). Germline values: CDR1 SGHRS, CDR2 YFSETQ. The CDR3 spans 11 residues. Trimming stripped 6 bases from V and 5 bases from J, with 8 bases between.

This chain links TRBV6-5 with TRBJ1-4; no reliable D call. This CDR3 comprises 16 residues. Germline V gives CDR1 MNHEY, CDR2 SVGAGI. Deletions cut 0 bases from V and 2 bases from J, with 10 bases between. CDR3 in DNA: TGTGCCAGCAGTTACTCGGTGGCAGTTACTAATGAAAAACTGTTTTTT. Translating it yields CASSYSVAVTNEKLFF.